The 2 T cell receptor beta chains presented below share a single source sample, sequenced in a study of OX40 agonist ivuxolimab in advanced cancers. The method was immunoSEQ multiplex PCR; TCRdb's version includes in-frame clones alone and lacks a portion of them. Seen here are more than 40,000 clones, 88% observed once, and the top ten hold roughly 8.4%. The sequenced sample was CD4+ or CD8+ T cells sorted from blood, obtained in a trial of the OX40 agonist ivuxolimab. The receptors shown here come from an adult with an advanced solid tumor such as melanoma, head and neck, liver or kidney cancer.

V usage is TRBV19 and J usage is TRBJ2-3; TRBD2 matches 10 bases. There are 18 residues in the CDR3. CDR1 LNHDA and CDR2 SQIVND come from the germline V gene (reference sequence). V lost 6 bases, J lost 3 bases, and 15 bases stayed unmatched. CDR3: CASRLTGTSVGGTDTQYF. CDR3 sequence (DNA): TGTGCCAGTAGGCTGACCGGGACTAGCGTAGGTGGAACAGATACGCAGTATTTT.

This chain connects TRBV14 to TRBJ1-2, with unresolved D. Trimming stripped 1 base from V and 5 bases from J, with 5 bases between. CDR1 and CDR2 from the germline V gene are SGHDN and FVKESK. CDR3 length equals 12 residues. CDR3 in amino acids: CASSQAGYGYTF. The CDR3 DNA reads as TGTGCCAGCAGCCAAGCAGGTTATGGCTACACCTTC.